What follows are 19 T cell receptor beta chains derived from one specimen sequenced in a study of OX40 agonist ivuxolimab in advanced cancers. Assay used: immunoSEQ multiplex PCR; TCRdb lists only in-frame clones, some missing. The sample comprises about 76,000 clones, 70% to 90% of which are singletons, and 10% to 15% rests with the top ten. Material: CD4+ or CD8+ T cells sorted from blood, obtained in a trial of the OX40 agonist ivuxolimab. Receptors originate from an adult with an advanced solid tumor such as melanoma, head and neck, liver or kidney cancer.

This rearrangement joins TRBV4-1 to TRBJ2-5; 14 bases fit TRBD2. The CDR3 runs 17 residues. V shed 6 bases and J 5 bases; nucleotides not matched to a gene: 11. Germline-derived CDR1 and CDR2 are MGHRA and YSYEKL. The DNA of the CDR3 is TGCGCCAGCAGGTGGTCCGTGGGGACTAGCGGGAGTGAGACCCAGTACTTC. Amino acid sequence: CASRWSVGTSGSETQYF.

The genes are TRBV6-1 and TRBJ2-7; unclear D gene. Trimming left V 6 bases short and J 2 bases short, with 14 bases between. The CDR3 sequence is 14 residues long. Germline CDR1 MNHNS, CDR2 SASEGT. This chain's CDR3 is CASSVRPETYEQYF. CDR3 bases: TGTGCCAGCAGCGTCCGCCCGGAAACCTACGAGCAGTACTTC.

This chain links TRBV5-4 with TRBJ2-1, with 13 bases fitting TRBD2. After removal of 3 bases from V and 4 bases from J, the junction contained 1 base not matched to a gene. Germline loops: CDR1 SGHNT, CDR2 YYREEE (reference sequence). The CDR3 loop spans 15 amino acids. CDR3 sequence (DNA): TGTGCCAGCAGCTGGGGACTAGCGGGGTACAATGAGCAGTTCTTC. It translates to CASSWGLAGYNEQFF.

V usage is TRBV6-6 and J usage is TRBJ1-5; D not resolved. V lost 2 bases to trimming and J lost 0 bases, with 11 bases between them. This CDR3 has 16 residues. Per the germline V gene, CDR1 is MNHNY and CDR2 is SVGAGI (reference sequence). This CDR3 reads CASSYLAADSNQPQHF. Here the CDR3 DNA reads TGTGCCAGCAGTTACCTGGCGGCAGATAGCAATCAGCCCCAGCATTTT.

This chain uses TRBV19 with TRBJ1-2; no firm D call. The germline gives CDR1 LNHDA, CDR2 SQIVND (reference sequence). V dropped 1 base and J dropped 3 bases, with 6 bases sitting between them. The CDR3 covers 13 residues. The CDR3 DNA follows: TGTGCCAGTAGTATAGGGTTGTACTATGGCTACACCTTC. Its protein product is CASSIGLYYGYTF. The full variable domain, with the rest looked up from reference TRBV19 and TRBJ1-2, is DGGITQSPKYLFRKEGQNVTLSCEQNLNHDAMYWYRQDPGQGLRLIYYSQIVNDFQKGDIAEGYSVSREKKESFPLTVTSAQKNPTAFYLCASSIGLYYGYTFGSGTRLTVV.

The rearrangement joins TRBV11-3 to TRBJ1-1; 9 bases fit TRBD1. The CDR3 sequence is 15 residues long. Germline values: CDR1 SGHNT, CDR2 YENEEA. V lost 5 bases and J lost 3; bases outside the gene matches: 7. CDR3 protein: CASSTRQGGHTEAFF. CDR3 in DNA: TGTGCCAGCAGCACTCGACAGGGGGGTCACACTGAAGCTTTCTTT.

The chain combines TRBV29-1 with TRBJ2-7, with 9 bases aligning to TRBD1. Germline V gene sequence: CDR1 SQVTM, CDR2 ANQGSEA. This CDR3 has 12 residues. Trimming cost V 4 bases and J 5 bases; bases outside gene matches: 3. The CDR3 reads CSVAGQGHEQYF. The CDR3 coding sequence is TGCAGCGTTGCGGGACAGGGCCACGAGCAGTACTTC.

The chain combines TRBV6-1 with TRBJ1-1; D remains unclear. CDR3 length: 14 amino acids. V was clipped by 7 bases and J by 6 bases, with 18 bases between them. CDR1 is MNHNS, CDR2 SASEGT, per germline. The CDR3 spells CASMSGPGGAEAFF. The DNA for the CDR3 is TGTGCCAGCATGAGTGGTCCAGGCGGCGCTGAAGCTTTCTTT.

The V gene is TRBV7-2, the J gene TRBJ1-1; the D gene is possibly TRBD1 (5 bases). This CDR3 region has 13 residues. Per the germline V gene, CDR1 is SGHTA and CDR2 is FQGNSA. This CDR3 reads CATAGRVSTEAFF. The CDR3 DNA follows: TGTGCAACAGCAGGGAGGGTTAGCACTGAAGCTTTCTTT.

The chain is built from TRBV5-8 and TRBJ1-1; D unresolved. The V gene lost 0 bases and the J gene lost 5 bases, with 14 bases spanning the gap. This CDR3 is 15 amino acids long. The germline V gene has CDR1 SGHTS and CDR2 YDEGEE. As DNA, the CDR3 is TGTGCCAGCAGCTTGGGGAGGGCCCGCAGTACTGAAGCTTTCTTT. Amino acid sequence: CASSLGRARSTEAFF.

The chain employs TRBV4-2 and TRBJ1-4; D is possibly TRBD1 (6 bases). The CDR3 sequence is 15 residues long. V was trimmed by 2 bases and J by 3 bases, leaving 10 bases between them. Germline-derived CDR1 and CDR2 are LGHNA and YNFKEQ. CDR3 sequence (DNA): TGTGCCAGCAGCCAACACAGGGTGGCTAATGAAAAACTGTTTTTT. It codes for CASSQHRVANEKLFF.

This clone was detected once. The V gene is TRBV27, the J gene TRBJ1-1, with D perhaps matching TRBD1 (6 bases). The CDR3 runs 16 residues. Trimming pared 3 bases from V and 4 bases from J, leaving 18 bases between. Germline V gene lookup returns CDR1 MNHEY and CDR2 SMNVEV (reference sequence). For the CDR3, the DNA is TGTGCCAGCAGTTTCCACAGGGTGGGGGAGGGCACTGAAGCTTTCTTT. Its translation is CASSFHRVGEGTEAFF.

V and J are TRBV7-9 and TRBJ2-7; tentatively, D is TRBD2 (6 bases). Deletions cut 5 bases from V and 7 bases from J, with 18 bases between. CDR1 is SEHNR, CDR2 FQNEAQ, per germline (reference sequence). This CDR3 has 14 amino acids. DNA of the CDR3: TGTGCCAGCAGCCCCTCGGCTAGCGTGGGGGAGCAGTACTTC. It yields the protein CASSPSASVGEQYF. The full variable domain, completed using reference TRBV7-9 and TRBJ2-7, is DTGVSQNPRHKITKRGQNVTFRCDPISEHNRLYWYRQTLGQGPEFLTYFQNEAQLEKSRLLSDRFSAERPKGSFSTLEIQRTEQGDSAMYLCASSPSASVGEQYFGPGTRLTVT.

This rearrangement joins TRBV28 to TRBJ1-2; a weak D match, TRBD1 (5 bases). Germline V lookup: CDR1 MDHEN, CDR2 SYDVKM. The CDR3 totals 14 residues. The V end lost 6 bases, the J end lost 3 bases, and 14 bases lay between the germline ends. The CDR3 DNA is TGTGCCAGCAGCACCCGTTCAGGGTACTATGGCTACACCTTC. Amino acids: CASSTRSGYYGYTF.

The J gene is TRBJ1-2, the V gene TRBV30, with 8 bases matching TRBD1. CDR3 length: 15 amino acids. CDR1 is GTSNPN, CDR2 SVGIG, per germline (reference sequence). Trimming removed 0 bases from V and 4 bases from J; junction bases left unmatched: 7. The CDR3 DNA reads as TGTGCCTGGAGTGTCCGTGACAGGGGTCTCTATGGCTACACCTTC. Amino acids: CAWSVRDRGLYGYTF.

This chain connects TRBV9 to TRBJ2-1; D perhaps matches TRBD1 (6 bases). Per the germline V gene, CDR1 is SGDLS and CDR2 is YYNGEE. The CDR3 extends over 15 amino acids. The germline V and J ends were trimmed by 3 bases and 4 bases, with 14 bases remaining between them. The CDR3 reads CASSEQGSGYNEQFF. The CDR3, as DNA: TGTGCCAGCAGCGAGCAGGGGTCGGGATACAATGAGCAGTTCTTC.

This chain joins TRBV7-3 and TRBJ2-7; 8 nucleotides align to TRBD2. V was pared by 4 bases and J by 4 bases, with 6 bases of the junction left unmatched. Germline CDR1 SGHTA, CDR2 FQGTGA. The CDR3 is 14 amino acids. Written as DNA, the CDR3 is TGTGCCAGCAGCTCACCGACTAGCGAGTACGAGCAGTACTTC. Its translation: CASSSPTSEYEQYF.

This chain's CDR3 is CASSWGSNSNQPQHF. CDR3 bases: TGTGCCAGCAGTTGGGGGTCGAATAGCAATCAGCCCCAGCATTTT. V is TRBV28 and J is TRBJ1-5; D perhaps matches TRBD1 (5 bases). Looked up from germline, CDR1 is MDHEN and CDR2 is SYDVKM. This CDR3 is built from 15 residues. The V and J ends lost 4 bases and 0 bases respectively, with 10 bases between them.

This chain joins TRBV7-9 and TRBJ2-7; TRBD1 might be the D (5 bases). Germline values: CDR1 SEHNR, CDR2 FQNEAQ (reference sequence). This CDR3 has 14 amino acids. V was shortened by 5 bases and J by 4 bases, with 15 bases between the two germline ends. The CDR3 bases are TGTGCCAGCAGCCCTCCGGACACCAGATACGAGCAGTACTTC. Amino acids: CASSPPDTRYEQYF. The variable domain in full, with the rest retrieved from reference TRBV7-9 and TRBJ2-7, is DTGVSQNPRHKITKRGQNVTFRCDPISEHNRLYWYRQTLGQGPEFLTYFQNEAQLEKSRLLSDRFSAERPKGSFSTLEIQRTEQGDSAMYLCASSPPDTRYEQYFGPGTRLTVT.